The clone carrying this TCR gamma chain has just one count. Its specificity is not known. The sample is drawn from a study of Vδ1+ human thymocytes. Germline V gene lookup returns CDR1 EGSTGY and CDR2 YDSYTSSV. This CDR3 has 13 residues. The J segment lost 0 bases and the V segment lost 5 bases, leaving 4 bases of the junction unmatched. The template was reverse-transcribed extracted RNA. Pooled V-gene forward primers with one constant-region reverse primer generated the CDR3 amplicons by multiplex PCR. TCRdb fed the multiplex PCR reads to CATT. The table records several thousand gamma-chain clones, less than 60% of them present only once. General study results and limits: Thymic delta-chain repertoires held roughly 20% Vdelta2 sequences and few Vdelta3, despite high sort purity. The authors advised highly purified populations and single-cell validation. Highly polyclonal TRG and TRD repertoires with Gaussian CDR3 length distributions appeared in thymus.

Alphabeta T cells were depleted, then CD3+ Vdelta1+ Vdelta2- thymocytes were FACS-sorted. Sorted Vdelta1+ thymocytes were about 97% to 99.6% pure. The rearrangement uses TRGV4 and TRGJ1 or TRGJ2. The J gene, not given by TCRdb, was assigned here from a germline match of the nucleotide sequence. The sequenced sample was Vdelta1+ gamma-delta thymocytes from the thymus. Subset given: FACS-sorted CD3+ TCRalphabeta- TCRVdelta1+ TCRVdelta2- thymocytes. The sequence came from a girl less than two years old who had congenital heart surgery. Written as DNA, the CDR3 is TGTGCCACCTGGGTCTGGAATTATTATAAGAAACTCTTT. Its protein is CATWVWNYYKKLF.